This T cell receptor beta chain comes out of a study of blood T cell repertoires in COVID-19. Turning to the study itself: Sites across the United States, Italy and Spain contributed samples from acute and convalescent COVID-19. The analysed material was cDNA or gDNA that came from T cells, B-cell-depleted T cells, or PBMCs.

This clone was picked up a small number of times. Per the original data handling: Estimation of nucleated cell counts relied on the amplification of reference gene primers. TCRdb keeps only in-frame clones here, not all; method: immunoSEQ multiplex PCR. V and J calls plus clone size are reproduced from that table; the DNA served to infer D and trimming. The table records over 75,000 clones, approximately 89% of them present only once. This clonotype originated in a woman at least 80 years old with active COVID-19. Sequenced sample: peripheral blood.

This CDR3 is CASSQAGAVNTEAFF. The CDR3 DNA is TGTGCCAGCAGCCAAGCTGGGGCCGTGAACACTGAAGCTTTCTTT. V gene TRBV3-1 (or the pseudogene TRBV3-2) combines with J gene TRBJ1-1, with D tentatively TRBD1 (5 bases). CDR1 is LGHDT and CDR2 is YNNKEL in the germline V gene (reference sequence). This CDR3 region has 15 residues. The V end was cut by 1 base, the J end by 0 bases, with 9 bases between.